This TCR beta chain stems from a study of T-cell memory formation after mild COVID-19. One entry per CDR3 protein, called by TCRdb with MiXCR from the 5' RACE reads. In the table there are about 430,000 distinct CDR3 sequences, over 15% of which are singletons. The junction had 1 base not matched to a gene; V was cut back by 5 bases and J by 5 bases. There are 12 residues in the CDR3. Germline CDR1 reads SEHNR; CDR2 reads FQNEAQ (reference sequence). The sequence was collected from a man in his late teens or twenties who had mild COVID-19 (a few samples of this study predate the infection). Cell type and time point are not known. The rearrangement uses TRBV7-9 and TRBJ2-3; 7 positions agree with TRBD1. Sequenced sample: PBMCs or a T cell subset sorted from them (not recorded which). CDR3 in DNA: TGTGCCAGCAGCGGGACAGAAGATACGCAGTATTTT. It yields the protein CASSGTEDTQYF.